The present T cell receptor (beta chain) was sequenced within a study of shared clonotypes between healthy human individuals. CDR3 length: 13 residues. Germline V lookup: CDR1 MGHRA, CDR2 YSYEKL. Trimming pared 4 bases from V and 3 bases from J, leaving 6 bases between. Sequencing used immunoSEQ multiplex PCR; TCRdb keeps in-frame clones, though not all of them. The data hold about 980,000 clones, with approximately 80% observed a single time. The V call is TRBV4-1, the J call TRBJ1-4; D call uncertain. This TCR was recovered from a man between 18 and 35 years old in good health. Sequences were obtained from memory CD4+ T cells sorted from blood. The subset denotes: CD45RA-negative fraction. In DNA form, the CDR3 reads TGCGCCAGCAGCCTGGTTCCTAATGAAAAACTGTTTTTT. Translated: CASSLVPNEKLFF.